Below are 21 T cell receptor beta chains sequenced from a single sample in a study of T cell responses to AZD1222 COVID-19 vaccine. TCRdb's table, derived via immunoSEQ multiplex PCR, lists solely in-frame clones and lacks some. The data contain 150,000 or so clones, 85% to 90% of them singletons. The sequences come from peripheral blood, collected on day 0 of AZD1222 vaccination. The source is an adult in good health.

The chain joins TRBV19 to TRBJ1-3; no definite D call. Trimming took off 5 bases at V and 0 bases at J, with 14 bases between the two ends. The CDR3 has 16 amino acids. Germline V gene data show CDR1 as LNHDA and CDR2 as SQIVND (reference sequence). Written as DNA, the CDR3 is TGTGCCAGTAGTCAAACCTTCCGTAGCTCTGGAAACACCATATATTTT. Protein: CASSQTFRSSGNTIYF. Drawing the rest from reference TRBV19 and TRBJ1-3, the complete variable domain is DGGITQSPKYLFRKEGQNVTLSCEQNLNHDAMYWYRQDPGQGLRLIYYSQIVNDFQKGDIAEGYSVSREKKESFPLTVTSAQKNPTAFYLCASSQTFRSSGNTIYFGEGSWLTVV.

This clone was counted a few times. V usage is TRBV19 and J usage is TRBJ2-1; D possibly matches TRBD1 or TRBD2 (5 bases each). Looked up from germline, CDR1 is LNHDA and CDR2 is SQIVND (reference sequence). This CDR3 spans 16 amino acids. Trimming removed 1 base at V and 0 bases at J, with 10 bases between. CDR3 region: CASSIALGGSYNEQFF. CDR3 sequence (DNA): TGTGCCAGTAGTATAGCTCTTGGGGGCTCCTACAATGAGCAGTTCTTC.

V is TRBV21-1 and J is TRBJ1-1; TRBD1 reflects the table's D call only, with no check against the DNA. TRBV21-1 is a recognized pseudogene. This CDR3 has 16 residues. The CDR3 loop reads CASSKKGQGMNTEAFF. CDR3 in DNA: TGTGCCAGCAGCAAAAAAGGACAGGGGATGAACACTGAAGCTTTCTTT.

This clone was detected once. The DNA of the CDR3 is TGTGCCATCAGTGAGTCCTCGGGAGATAATTCACCCCTCCACTTT. This sequence encodes CAISESSGDNSPLHF. The chain recombines TRBV10-3 with TRBJ1-6; D ambiguous. V shed 0 bases and J shed 5 bases, with 8 bases lying between them. This CDR3 contains 15 residues. Germline-derived CDR1 and CDR2 are ENHRY and SYGVKD.

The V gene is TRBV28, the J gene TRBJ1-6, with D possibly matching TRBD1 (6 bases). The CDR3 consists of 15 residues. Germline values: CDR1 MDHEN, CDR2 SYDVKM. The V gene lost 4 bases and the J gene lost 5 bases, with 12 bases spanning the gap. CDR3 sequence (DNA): TGTGCCAGCAGTTCCCAACAGGGAAATAATTCACCCCTCCACTTT. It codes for CASSSQQGNNSPLHF.

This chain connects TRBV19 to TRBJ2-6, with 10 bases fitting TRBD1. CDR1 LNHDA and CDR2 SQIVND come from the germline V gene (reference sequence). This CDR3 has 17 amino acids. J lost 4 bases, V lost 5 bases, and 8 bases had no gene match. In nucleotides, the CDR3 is TGTGCCAGTAGTTTCGGGACAGGGGTACCCGGGGCCAACGTCCTGACTTTC. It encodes CASSFGTGVPGANVLTF.

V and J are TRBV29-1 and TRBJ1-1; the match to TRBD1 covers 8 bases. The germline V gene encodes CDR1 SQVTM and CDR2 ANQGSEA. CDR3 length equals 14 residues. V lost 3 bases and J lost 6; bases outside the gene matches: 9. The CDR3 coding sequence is TGCAGCGTTGAGAGGACAGGGACGTCGGCTGAAGCTTTCTTT. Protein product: CSVERTGTSAEAFF.

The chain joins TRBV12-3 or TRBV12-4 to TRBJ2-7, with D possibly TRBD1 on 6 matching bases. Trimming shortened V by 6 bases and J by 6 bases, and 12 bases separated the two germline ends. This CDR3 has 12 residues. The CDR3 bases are TGTGCCAGCAGCTTCGGACAGTCCGAGCAGTACGTC. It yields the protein CASSFGQSEQYV.

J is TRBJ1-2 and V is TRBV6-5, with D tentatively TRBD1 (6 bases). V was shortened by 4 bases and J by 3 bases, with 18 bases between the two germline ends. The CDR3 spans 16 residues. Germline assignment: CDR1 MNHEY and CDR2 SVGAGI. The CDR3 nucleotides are TGTGCCAGCAGTTTGCGCAGGGGAGGCCGTGACTATGGCTACACCTTC. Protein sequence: CASSLRRGGRDYGYTF.

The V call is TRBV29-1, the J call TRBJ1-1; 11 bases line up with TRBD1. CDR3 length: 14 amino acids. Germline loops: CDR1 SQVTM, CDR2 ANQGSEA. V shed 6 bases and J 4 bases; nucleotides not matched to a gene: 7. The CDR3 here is CSVGTGQGGTEAFF. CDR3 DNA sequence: TGCAGCGTGGGTACGGGACAGGGGGGCACTGAAGCTTTCTTT. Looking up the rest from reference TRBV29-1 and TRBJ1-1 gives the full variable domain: SAVISQKPSRDICQRGTSLTIQCQVDSQVTMMFWYRQQPGQSLTLIATANQGSEATYESGFVIDKFPISRPNLTFSTLTVSNMSPEDSSIYLCSVGTGQGGTEAFFGQGTRLTVV.

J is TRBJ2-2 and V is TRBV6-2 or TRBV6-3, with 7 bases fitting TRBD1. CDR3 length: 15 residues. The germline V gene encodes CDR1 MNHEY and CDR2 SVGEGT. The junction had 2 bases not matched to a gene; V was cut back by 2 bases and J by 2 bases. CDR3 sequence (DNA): TGTGCCAGCAGTTACGGGACAGATAACACCGGGGAGCTGTTTTTT. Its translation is CASSYGTDNTGELFF.

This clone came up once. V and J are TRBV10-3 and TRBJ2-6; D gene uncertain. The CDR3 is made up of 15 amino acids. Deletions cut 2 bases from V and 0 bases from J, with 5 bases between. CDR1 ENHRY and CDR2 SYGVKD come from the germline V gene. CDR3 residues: CAISEMSSGANVLTF. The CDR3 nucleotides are TGTGCCATCAGTGAGATGAGCTCTGGGGCCAACGTCCTGACTTTC.

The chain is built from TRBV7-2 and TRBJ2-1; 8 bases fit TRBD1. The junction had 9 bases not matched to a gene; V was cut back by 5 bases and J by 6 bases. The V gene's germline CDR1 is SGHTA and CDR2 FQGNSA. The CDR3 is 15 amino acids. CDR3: CASSARTGKANEQFF. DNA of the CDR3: TGTGCCAGCAGCGCCCGGACAGGGAAAGCCAATGAGCAGTTCTTC.

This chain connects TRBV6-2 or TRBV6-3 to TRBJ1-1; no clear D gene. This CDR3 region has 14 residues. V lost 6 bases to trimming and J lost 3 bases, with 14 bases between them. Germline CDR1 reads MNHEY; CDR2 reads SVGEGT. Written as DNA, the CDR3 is TGTGCCAGCAGCCGCCCGACGGGAGACACTGAAGCTTTCTTT. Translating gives CASSRPTGDTEAFF.

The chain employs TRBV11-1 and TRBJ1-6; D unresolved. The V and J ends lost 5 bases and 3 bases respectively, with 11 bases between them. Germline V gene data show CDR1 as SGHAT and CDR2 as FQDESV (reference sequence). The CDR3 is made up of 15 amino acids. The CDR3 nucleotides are TGTGCCAGCAGCCTACAGCAAAACTATAATTCACCCCTCCACTTT. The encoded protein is CASSLQQNYNSPLHF. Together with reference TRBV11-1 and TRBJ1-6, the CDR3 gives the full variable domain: EAEVAQSPRYKITEKSQAVAFWCDPISGHATLYWYRQILGQGPELLVQFQDESVVDDSQLPKDRFSAERLKGVDSTLKIQPAELGDSAMYLCASSLQQNYNSPLHFGNGTRLTVT.

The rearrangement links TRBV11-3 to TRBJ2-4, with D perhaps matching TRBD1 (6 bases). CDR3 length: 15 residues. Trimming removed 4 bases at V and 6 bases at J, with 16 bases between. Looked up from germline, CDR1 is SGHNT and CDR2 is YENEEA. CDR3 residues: CASSSSSGDGNIQYF. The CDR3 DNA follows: TGTGCCAGCAGCTCATCTTCAGGGGATGGAAACATTCAGTACTTC.

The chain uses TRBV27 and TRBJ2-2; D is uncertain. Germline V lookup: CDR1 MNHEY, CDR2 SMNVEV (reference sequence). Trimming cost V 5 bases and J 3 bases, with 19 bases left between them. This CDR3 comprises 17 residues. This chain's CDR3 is CASSPTDVFGDTGELFF. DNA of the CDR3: TGTGCCAGCAGTCCCACCGATGTATTTGGAGACACCGGGGAGCTGTTTTTT.

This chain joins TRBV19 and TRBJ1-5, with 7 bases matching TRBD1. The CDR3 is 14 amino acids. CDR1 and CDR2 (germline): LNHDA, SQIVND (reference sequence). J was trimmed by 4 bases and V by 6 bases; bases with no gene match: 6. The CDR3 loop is CASRSSGGNQPQHF. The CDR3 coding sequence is TGTGCCAGTAGGTCGTCAGGGGGTAATCAGCCCCAGCATTTT. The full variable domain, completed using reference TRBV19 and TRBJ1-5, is DGGITQSPKYLFRKEGQNVTLSCEQNLNHDAMYWYRQDPGQGLRLIYYSQIVNDFQKGDIAEGYSVSREKKESFPLTVTSAQKNPTAFYLCASRSSGGNQPQHFGDGTRLSIL.

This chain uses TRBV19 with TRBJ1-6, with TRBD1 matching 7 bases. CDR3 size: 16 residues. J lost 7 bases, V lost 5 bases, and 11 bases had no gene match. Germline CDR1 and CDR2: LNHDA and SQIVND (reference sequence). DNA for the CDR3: TGTGCCAGTAGTGGTCGACAGGGATCGGGGAATTCACCCCTCCACTTT. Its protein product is CASSGRQGSGNSPLHF. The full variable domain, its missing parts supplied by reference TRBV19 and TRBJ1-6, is DGGITQSPKYLFRKEGQNVTLSCEQNLNHDAMYWYRQDPGQGLRLIYYSQIVNDFQKGDIAEGYSVSREKKESFPLTVTSAQKNPTAFYLCASSGRQGSGNSPLHFGNGTRLTVT.

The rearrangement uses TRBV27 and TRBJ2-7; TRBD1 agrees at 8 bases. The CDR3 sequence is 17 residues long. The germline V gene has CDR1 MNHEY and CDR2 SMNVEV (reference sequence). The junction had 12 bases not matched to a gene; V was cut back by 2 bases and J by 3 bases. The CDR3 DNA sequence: TGTGCCAGCAGTTTACTAACCGCAAGGACAGGGTACTACGAGCAGTACGTC. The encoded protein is CASSLLTARTGYYEQYV.

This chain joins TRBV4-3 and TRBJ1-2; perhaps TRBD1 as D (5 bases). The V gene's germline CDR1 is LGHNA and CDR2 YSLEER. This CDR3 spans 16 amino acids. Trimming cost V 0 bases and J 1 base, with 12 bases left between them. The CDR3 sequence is CASSQDLGGLNYGYTF. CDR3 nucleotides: TGCGCCAGCAGCCAAGACTTGGGGGGACTTAACTATGGCTACACCTTC.